The 20 T cell receptor beta chains below were found in one sample sequenced in a study of CD8 T cells in Susac syndrome. RNA, at about 0.5 to 1 ug, was reverse transcribed with random hexamers. TCRdb ran MiXCR on the immunoSEQ multiplex PCR reads and lists one entry per CDR3 protein. The table has roughly 130,000 distinct CDR3 sequences, roughly 94% seen once. Sequenced: CD4+ T cells from PBMCs. These receptors came from a human donor with multiple sclerosis.

V is TRBV18 and J is TRBJ2-3; D perhaps matches TRBD2 (7 bases). Trimming stripped 2 bases from V and 2 bases from J, with 11 bases between. This CDR3 has 15 amino acids. In germline, CDR1 is KGHSH, CDR2 LQKENI. The CDR3 coding sequence is TGTGCCAGCTCACCAGGGAGGGGGTCCACAGATACGCAGTATTTT. This gives the protein CASSPGRGSTDTQYF.

The chain recombines TRBV12-3 or TRBV12-4 with TRBJ2-3; D is unclear. The V and J ends lost 3 bases and 2 bases respectively, with 12 bases between them. The length of the CDR3 is 15 residues. DNA for the CDR3: TGTGCCAGCAGTTTGGTTGTTAGCATCACAGATACGCAGTATTTT. Amino acid sequence: CASSLVVSITDTQYF.

The rearrangement joins TRBV6-1 to TRBJ1-5; D gene unclear. This CDR3 is built from 13 residues. Germline CDR1 and CDR2: MNHNS and SASEGT. V lost 2 bases and J 6 bases, leaving 8 bases between the germline ends. CDR3 region: CASSEREVQPQHF. DNA for the CDR3: TGTGCCAGCAGTGAACGGGAAGTTCAGCCCCAGCATTTT.

This chain links TRBV18 with TRBJ1-1, with D tentatively TRBD1 (5 bases). CDR3 size: 15 residues. Germline values: CDR1 KGHSH, CDR2 LQKENI. V was clipped by 2 bases and J by 6 bases, with 16 bases between them. As DNA, the CDR3 is TGTGCCAGCTCACCAACGGGACGGTCCAGGGCTGAAGCTTTCTTT. Translation: CASSPTGRSRAEAFF.

The chain recombines TRBV7-2 with TRBJ1-5; D perhaps matches TRBD1 (5 bases). The CDR3 is made up of 14 amino acids. The V and J ends lost 5 bases and 5 bases respectively, with 13 bases between them. Germline V gene lookup returns CDR1 SGHTA and CDR2 FQGNSA. CDR3: CASSRVGGYQPQHF. The CDR3 DNA sequence: TGTGCCAGCAGCCGCGTGGGGGGTTATCAGCCCCAGCATTTT.

The chain recombines TRBV12-3 or TRBV12-4 with TRBJ2-7; 7 bases line up with TRBD2. The CDR3 has 16 residues. V gave up 0 bases and J gave up 1 base; unmatched junction bases: 6. Here the CDR3 DNA reads TGTGCCAGCAGTTTAGCGAGGCGGGGACTATCCTACGAGCAGTACTTC. This codes for CASSLARRGLSYEQYF.

This chain uses TRBV5-1 with TRBJ2-1, with TRBD2 identical over 8 bases. This CDR3 is 14 amino acids long. The V gene's germline CDR1 is SGHRS and CDR2 YFSETQ. V was pared by 6 bases and J by 8 bases, with 10 bases of the junction left unmatched. The CDR3 region has the DNA TGCGCCAGCATGGGACTAGGAGGTGGCGATGAGCAGTTCTTC. This gives the protein CASMGLGGGDEQFF.

This clonotype showed up just once. This chain joins TRBV14 and TRBJ2-5; TRBD2 aligns across 13 bases. Germline V lookup: CDR1 SGHDN, CDR2 FVKESK. V shed 1 base and J 1 base; nucleotides not matched to a gene: 3. This CDR3 comprises 17 residues. The CDR3 protein is CASSQGTSGGLQETQYF. CDR3 bases: TGTGCCAGCAGCCAAGGGACTAGCGGGGGCCTCCAAGAGACCCAGTACTTC.

V gene TRBV28 combines with J gene TRBJ2-1, with D perhaps TRBD2 (6 bases). Germline V lookup: CDR1 MDHEN, CDR2 SYDVKM. Trimming cost V 5 bases and J 5 bases, with 10 bases left between them. The CDR3 runs to 13 residues. The CDR3 sequence is CASSTPGDNEQFF. CDR3 in DNA: TGTGCCAGCAGTACCCCGGGAGACAATGAGCAGTTCTTC.

The J gene is TRBJ2-2, the V gene TRBV3-1; TRBD1 agrees at 7 bases. The J segment lost 2 bases and the V segment lost 4 bases, leaving 1 base of the junction unmatched. The germline V gene has CDR1 LGHDT and CDR2 YNNKEL (reference sequence). The CDR3 runs to 14 residues. The CDR3 is CASSRDSNTGELFF. In nucleotides, the CDR3 is TGTGCCAGCAGCCGGGACAGCAACACCGGGGAGCTGTTTTTT.

The sample holds one count of this clonotype. This chain uses TRBV7-2 with TRBJ2-7; D is undetermined. V was trimmed by 5 bases and J by 7 bases, leaving 12 bases between them. Germline loops: CDR1 SGHTA, CDR2 FQGNSA. CDR3 size: 12 residues. In nucleotides, the CDR3 is TGTGCCAGCAGCACCCACCTCTCAGAGCAGTACTTC. This sequence encodes CASSTHLSEQYF.

The chain combines TRBV4-3 with TRBJ2-2; D assignment may be TRBD1 or TRBD2 (5 bases each). Trimming cost V 3 bases and J 5 bases, with 13 bases left between them. Per germline, CDR1 LGHNA and CDR2 YSLEER. The CDR3 covers 15 residues. Here the CDR3 DNA reads TGCGCCAGCAGCCAGGGGGTTGGAGCGACCGGGGAGCTGTTTTTT. This gives the protein CASSQGVGATGELFF.

This clonotype was seen only a few times. This chain connects TRBV5-1 to TRBJ2-7, with D possibly TRBD2 on 5 matching bases. The ends were cut back, 4 bases at V and 0 bases at J, with 14 bases in the middle. The CDR3 extends over 15 amino acids. Germline V gene lookup returns CDR1 SGHRS and CDR2 YFSETQ. CDR3: CASSNRDSGSYEQYF. CDR3 nucleotide sequence: TGCGCCAGCAGCAACCGGGATTCTGGCTCCTACGAGCAGTACTTC.

The gene calls are TRBV7-2 and TRBJ2-3, with D uncertain. Germline CDR1 reads SGHTA; CDR2 reads FQGNSA. The CDR3 runs 11 residues. V was clipped by 4 bases and J by 5 bases, with 4 bases between them. CDR3 residues: CASSSEDTQYF. The CDR3 nucleotides are TGTGCCAGCAGCTCCGAAGATACGCAGTATTTT.

The rearrangement joins TRBV7-9 to TRBJ2-5; tentative D call: TRBD2 (6 bases). The germline CDR1 and CDR2 sequences are SEHNR and FQNEAQ (reference sequence). The CDR3 loop spans 12 amino acids. Trimming stripped 5 bases from V and 7 bases from J, with 11 bases between. The CDR3 nucleotides are TGTGCCAGCAGCACCCTGGAGGGGACCCAGTACTTC. Protein product: CASSTLEGTQYF. The full variable domain, in which reference TRBV7-9 and TRBJ2-5 provide the parts outside the CDR3, is DTGVSQNPRHKITKRGQNVTFRCDPISEHNRLYWYRQTLGQGPEFLTYFQNEAQLEKSRLLSDRFSAERPKGSFSTLEIQRTEQGDSAMYLCASSTLEGTQYFGPGTRLLVL.

This sequence joins TRBV19 and TRBJ1-5, with D possibly being TRBD1 (6 bases). V lost 3 bases to trimming and J lost 6 bases, with 15 bases between them. The CDR3 has 15 amino acids. CDR1 and CDR2 from the germline V gene are LNHDA and SQIVND (reference sequence). The CDR3 bases are TGTGCCAGTAGTATCGGGGGCCTGCCGGGTCAGCCCCAGCATTTT. Residues: CASSIGGLPGQPQHF.

This clonotype was recorded only once. V and J are TRBV18 and TRBJ2-2, with 11 bases fitting TRBD1. V was pared by 8 bases and J by 4 bases, with 3 bases of the junction left unmatched. The CDR3 loop spans 14 amino acids. The V gene's germline CDR1 is KGHSH and CDR2 LQKENI. As DNA, the CDR3 is TGTGCCAGCGCCGGGACAGGGGGCACCGGGGAGCTGTTTTTT. Translated: CASAGTGGTGELFF. The full variable domain, rest sourced from reference TRBV18 and TRBJ2-2, is NAGVMQNPRHLVRRRGQEARLRCSPMKGHSHVYWYRQLPEEGLKFMVYLQKENIIDESGMPKERFSAEFPKEGPSILRIQQVVRGDSAAYFCASAGTGGTGELFFGEGSRLTVL.

The chain links TRBV30 to TRBJ1-1; the D is unclear. The CDR3 consists of 14 residues. Between the trimmed V and J ends, which lost 0 bases and 0 bases, there was a span of 8 bases. Germline V gene data show CDR1 as GTSNPN and CDR2 as SVGIG (reference sequence). Written as DNA, the CDR3 is TGTGCCTGGAGTGTTTGGGCCTTGAACACTGAAGCTTTCTTT. Its translation is CAWSVWALNTEAFF.

V is TRBV7-2 and J is TRBJ2-1; tentative D call: TRBD2 (5 bases). Looked up from germline, CDR1 is SGHTA and CDR2 is FQGNSA. Trimming shortened V by 11 bases and J by 0 bases, and 29 bases separated the two germline ends. CDR3 length: 19 residues. CDR3: CAAARGPDPTYSSYNEQFF. DNA of the CDR3: TGTGCCGCCGCACGAGGGCCCGACCCGACCTATAGCTCCTACAATGAGCAGTTCTTC.

The chain links TRBV9 to TRBJ2-3, with 9 positions matching TRBD2. The CDR3 totals 15 residues. Germline V CDR1 and CDR2: SGDLS, YYNGEE. With 4 bases clipped from V and 3 bases from J, the junction kept 6 bases outside the gene matches. CDR3 region: CASSPSGVQTDTQYF. CDR3 nucleotide sequence: TGTGCCAGCAGCCCTAGCGGGGTTCAAACAGATACGCAGTATTTT.